This section outlines one T cell receptor beta chain sequence together with its context. Its cognate antigen is unknown. The data stem from a study of radiation and T cells in renal cell carcinoma. Findings of the study overall: Baseline intratumoral clonotype presence is unknown without pretreatment biopsies.

Profiling relied on immunoSEQ multiplex PCR, and the TCRdb table lists in-frame clones only, not all of them. Altogether roughly 160,000 clones are present, roughly 90% being singletons, with the ten largest covering about 10%. The time point was: blood 4 weeks post-SBRT, at nephrectomy. Treatment: 15 Gy SBRT to primary tumor, nephrectomy 4 weeks later. Nephrectomy followed 15 Gy stereotactic body radiation by 4 weeks. The CDR3 sequence is 16 residues long. Trimming removed 6 bases from V and 3 bases from J, with 23 bases in between. CDR1 is SQVTM and CDR2 is ANQGSEA in the germline V gene. Sequenced here: blood, sampled from a patient whose treatment included radiotherapy and nephrectomy. This chain joins TRBV29-1 and TRBJ1-2, with D possibly TRBD1 on 5 matching bases. The source of this sequence is a woman in her 50s with renal cell carcinoma. CDR3: CSVGSLLTDKDYGYTF. As DNA, the CDR3 is TGCAGCGTGGGATCTCTCTTGACAGATAAAGACTATGGCTACACCTTC.